Given below is one TCR beta chain in context. Its antigen is unidentified. The data are from a study of cytomegalovirus exposure and HLA in healthy donors. General observations from the study: According to an earlier analysis, most TCR beta V segments yielded productive rearrangements about 90% or about 30% of the time. Some TCR beta chains (roughly 160 of them) were listed as cytomegalovirus-associated. Among the most significant clusters, several appeared linked to common viral pathogens in a later analysis.

Deletions cut 0 bases from V and 4 bases from J, with 12 bases between. CDR1 is LGHNA, CDR2 YSLEER, per germline. The CDR3 runs 15 residues. PCR primers comprised 60 Vbeta and 13 Jbeta primers. Method: immunoSEQ multiplex PCR; TCRdb's copy keeps in-frame clones and lacks some. The table lists 40,000 to 50,000 clones. The sample comprised PBMCs. This chain links TRBV4-3 with TRBJ1-2, with a weak D call TRBD1 (5 bases). This clonotype was sampled from a man younger than 40 in good health and CMV-seronegative. This CDR3 reads CASSQDFGGVYGYTF. CDR3 nucleotide sequence: TGCGCCAGCAGCCAAGATTTTGGAGGGGTCTATGGCTACACCTTC.